This T cell receptor (beta chain) was profiled in a study of T cell repertoires in cytomegalovirus infection. TCRdb re-analysed the reads in MiXCR, keeping a single row per CDR3 protein. The table shows around 440,000 distinct CDR3 sequences, with 10% to 12% occurring only once. CDR1 and CDR2 from the germline V gene are MDHEN and SYDVKM. Trimming took off 6 bases at V and 0 bases at J, with 13 bases between the two ends. The CDR3 covers 15 residues. The V gene is TRBV28, the J gene TRBJ2-3; either TRBD1 or TRBD2 may fit D (5 bases each). Source material: PBMCs. This clonotype was obtained from a human donor in good health (CMV status not recorded). Some clones in this sample may be carry-over from other donors' samples. This CDR3 is CASRVLRDSTDTQYF. The DNA of the CDR3 is TGTGCCAGCAGGGTTCTCCGGGACAGCACAGATACGCAGTATTTT.